A selection of T cell receptor beta chains follows, all from one sample in a study of blood T cells in healthy people across ages. TCRdb re-called the 5' RACE reads with MiXCR, one entry per CDR3 protein. The sample yields 750,000 to 1,000,000 distinct CDR3 sequences, about 28% seen once. A further study also used this sample, focusing on T cells of mothers and their children.

Source material: blood. The receptors derive from a woman aged 35 to 49 in good health. Both conserved end residues are part of each CDR3. A D gene is named only where the DNA matches it firmly. Size is stated for part of the rows, as once, few or many counts, or as a class when the clone is expanded.

TRBD2,many,TRBJ2-3,TRBV7-2,CASSTGLAGSTDTQYF,TGTGCCAGCAGCACGGGACTAGCGGGGAGCACAGATACGCAGTATTTT
.,.,TRBJ1-2,TRBV29-1,CSLSGAGYGYTF,TGCAGCCTCTCGGGCGCCGGATATGGCTACACCTTC
.,.,TRBJ1-4,TRBV5-6,CASSVGPLEKLFF,TGTGCCAGCAGCGTGGGACCCCTGGAAAAACTGTTTTTT
TRBD2,few,TRBJ2-1,TRBV4-1,CASSQELASGVYNEQFF,TGCGCCAGCAGCCAAGAACTAGCGAGCGGGGTATACAATGAGCAGTTCTTC
.,few,TRBJ1-5,TRBV4-3,CASSQDDKGSQPQHF,TGCGCCAGCAGCCAAGATGACAAGGGCAGTCAGCCCCAGCATTTT
TRBD1,many,TRBJ2-5,TRBV6-5,CASSHTGGETQYF,TGTGCCAGCAGTCACACAGGGGGCGAGACCCAGTACTTC
TRBD1,few,TRBJ2-7,TRBV6-2/TRBV6-3,CASSRDRVHEQYF,TGTGCCAGCAGTCGGGACAGGGTCCACGAGCAGTACTTC
TRBD1,few,TRBJ1-4,TRBV18,CASSPQEGAANEKLFF,TGTGCCAGCTCACCCCAGGAGGGGGCCGCGAATGAAAAACTGTTTTTT
.,few,TRBJ2-7,TRBV10-3,CAISLRDTTTYEQYF,TGTGCCATCAGCCTCAGGGACACTACGACCTACGAGCAGTACTTC
TRBD2,.,TRBJ2-1,TRBV7-2,CASSHGGARTYNEQFF,TGTGCCAGCAGCCACGGGGGGGCCAGGACCTACAATGAGCAGTTCTTC
.,.,TRBJ1-3,TRBV6-6,CAGGTEGSTIYF,TGTGCCGGGGGGACCGAAGGAAGCACCATATATTTT
.,.,TRBJ2-1,TRBV2,CASSDSGINEQFF,TGTGCCAGCAGTGATTCTGGGATCAATGAGCAGTTCTTC
TRBD1,.,TRBJ1-5,TRBV15,CATSTSRTGDQPQHF,TGTGCCACCAGCACAAGCCGGACAGGGGATCAGCCCCAGCATTTT
.,once,TRBJ1-6,TRBV4-3,CASSQEGAGGSYNSPLYF,TGCGCCAGCAGCCAAGAGGGCGCGGGGGGCTCGTATAATTCACCCCTCTACTTT
.,many,TRBJ2-3,TRBV7-6,CASSLTGPTDTQYF,TGTGCCAGCAGCTTAACGGGTCCCACAGATACGCAGTATTTT
TRBD1,few,TRBJ2-2,TRBV10-3,CAIRAEQGFQNTGELFF,TGTGCCATCAGGGCAGAACAGGGGTTTCAGAACACCGGGGAGCTGTTTTTT
.,.,TRBJ2-7,TRBV20-1,CSAQATSEQYF,TGCAGTGCCCAGGCCACAAGCGAGCAGTACTTC
.,many,TRBJ1-5,TRBV6-2/TRBV6-3,CASRGSPWASNQPQHF,TGTGCCAGCAGAGGTTCCCCGTGGGCTAGCAATCAGCCCCAGCATTTT
TRBD2,.,TRBJ2-1,TRBV5-1,CASSIQASGGRINEQFF,TGCGCCAGCAGCATACAAGCTAGCGGGGGACGCATCAATGAGCAGTTCTTC
TRBD2,.,TRBJ2-3,TRBV5-1,CASRDPPGTSAPDTQYF,TGCGCCAGCAGGGATCCTCCCGGGACTAGCGCCCCAGATACGCAGTATTTT
.,.,TRBJ2-3,TRBV7-8,CASRPRLHTDTQYF,TGTGCCAGCAGGCCACGCCTCCACACAGATACGCAGTATTTT
.,.,TRBJ1-6,TRBV20-1,CSTRPGRQSNSPLHF,TGCAGCACTCGGCCAGGGCGGCAGAGTAATTCACCCCTCCACTTT
.,few,TRBJ1-2,TRBV24-1,CATSAPDRDANYGYTF,TGTGCCACCAGTGCCCCAGACAGAGACGCGAACTATGGCTACACCTTC
TRBD2,few,TRBJ2-1,TRBV19,CASTLGAGGRREQFF,TGTGCCAGTACCCTAGGTGCGGGGGGGCGCAGAGAGCAGTTCTTC
.,.,TRBJ1-5,TRBV7-2,CASSSGIGHQPQHF,TGTGCCAGCAGCTCAGGGATAGGACATCAGCCCCAGCATTTT
TRBD1,.,TRBJ1-1,TRBV7-2,CASSLGGQGLYSEAFF,TGTGCCAGCAGCTTAGGGGGACAGGGTCTATATTCTGAAGCTTTCTTT
.,.,TRBJ2-5,TRBV6-5,CASSAPRGRDEQYF,TGTGCCAGCAGTGCACCGAGGGGGAGGGATGAGCAGTACTTC
.,.,TRBJ1-5,TRBV7-2,CASSPGYTGNQPQHF,TGTGCCAGCAGCCCCGGCTATACGGGGAATCAGCCCCAGCATTTT
.,.,TRBJ1-6,TRBV11-2,CASSQSPGNSPLHF,TGTGCCAGCTCTCAGAGCCCTGGTAATTCACCCCTCCACTTT
.,once,TRBJ2-5,TRBV14,CASSQGSFWGETQYF,TGTGCCAGCAGCCAAGGGAGCTTCTGGGGGGAGACCCAGTACTTC
.,.,TRBJ1-5,TRBV20-1,CSARDQGRPPNQPQHF,TGCAGTGCTAGAGATCAGGGACGGCCCCCTAATCAGCCCCAGCATTTT
.,.,TRBJ1-1,TRBV28,CASSLQALRAFF,TGTGCCAGCAGTTTACAGGCTCTCCGAGCTTTCTTT
.,.,TRBJ2-1,TRBV5-6,CASSSGRHWGEQFF,TGTGCCAGCAGCTCCGGACGTCATTGGGGTGAGCAGTTCTTC
.,few,TRBJ1-5,TRBV15,CATSRGGGQRGNQPQHF,TGTGCCACCAGCAGAGGGGGTGGACAGCGGGGAAATCAGCCCCAGCATTTT
TRBD2,.,TRBJ2-3,TRBV7-2,CASSLLASGSTDTQYF,TGTGCCAGCAGCTTATTGGCTAGCGGGAGCACAGATACGCAGTATTTT
TRBD2,.,TRBJ2-4,TRBV28,CASRSSMDLAGGHIQYF,TGTGCCAGCAGGTCAAGCATGGACCTAGCGGGGGGGCACATTCAGTACTTC
TRBD1,.,TRBJ2-6,TRBV6-6,CASSHRDRASSNVLTF,TGTGCCAGCAGTCACCGGGACAGGGCCTCATCCAACGTCCTGACTTTC
.,few,TRBJ2-1,TRBV12-3/TRBV12-4,CASSSDLRSEQFF,TGTGCCAGCAGTTCAGACTTGCGTAGTGAGCAGTTCTTC
.,.,TRBJ2-1,TRBV29-1,CSASSRGGNEQFF,TGCAGCGCCTCCAGTAGGGGGGGCAATGAGCAGTTCTTC
TRBD2,few,TRBJ2-1,TRBV29-1,CSVAGTSGVNEQFF,TGCAGCGTTGCGGGGACTAGCGGGGTAAATGAGCAGTTCTTC
.,many,TRBJ1-2,TRBV15,CATSRATEISTF,TGTGCCACCAGCAGAGCGACAGAGATCTCCACCTTC
.,many,TRBJ2-5,TRBV27,CASGPQETQYF,TGTGCCAGCGGACCCCAAGAGACCCAGTACTTC
.,.,TRBJ2-7,TRBV6-6,CASSYSYGSYEQYF,TGTGCCAGCAGTTACTCGTACGGTTCCTACGAGCAGTACTTC
.,once,TRBJ2-3,TRBV30,CVWSVTAGGMDTQYF,TGTGTCTGGAGTGTAACGGCAGGTGGAATGGATACGCAGTATTTT
TRBD2,.,TRBJ2-3,TRBV20-1,CRANPSGSWADTQYF,TGCAGAGCTAATCCTAGCGGGAGTTGGGCAGATACGCAGTATTTT
.,.,TRBJ2-2,TRBV3-1,CASSQGAMNTGELFF,TGTGCCAGCAGCCAAGGGGCAATGAACACCGGGGAGCTGTTTTTT
TRBD1,.,TRBJ2-1,TRBV24-1,CATSDSGTGLDEQFF,TGTGCCACCAGTGATTCCGGGACAGGGCTCGATGAGCAGTTCTTC
.,few,TRBJ1-5,TRBV2,CASSEQRRNQPQHF,TGTGCCAGCAGTGAGCAGAGACGCAATCAGCCCCAGCATTTT
.,few,TRBJ1-2,TRBV5-1,CASSETTTYGYTF,TGCGCCAGCAGCGAGACAACTACCTATGGCTACACCTTC
TRBD2,.,TRBJ2-1,TRBV5-1,CASSDGTSGSLRLNEQFF,TGCGCCAGCAGCGACGGGACTAGCGGGAGTTTACGGCTTAATGAGCAGTTCTTC
.,many,TRBJ2-4,TRBV28,CASSLIVAGRAKNIQYF,TGTGCCAGCAGTTTGATTGTGGCGGGGCGCGCCAAAAACATTCAGTACTTC
.,many,TRBJ2-1,TRBV7-2,CASSFVGGNEQFF,TGTGCCAGCAGCTTTGTAGGGGGTAATGAGCAGTTCTTC
TRBD1,.,TRBJ2-7,TRBV15,CATSRDGPGGSYEQYF,TGTGCCACCAGCAGAGATGGGCCAGGGGGCTCCTACGAGCAGTACTTC